This T cell receptor (beta chain) was identified in a study of blood T cells in healthy people across ages. This clonotype was picked up a small number of times. What it recognizes is unknown. Then a second PCR, running roughly 6 to 11 cycles, was carried out with a sample-barcoded 5' primer and a J-beta primer mix. TCRdb reanalysed the 5' RACE reads using MiXCR and keeps one entry per CDR3 protein. The sample shows about 510,000 distinct CDR3 sequences, about 28% of them seen only once. Overall study findings and caveats: Roughly linearly, TCR beta diversity per million T cells fell as age increased.

In germline, CDR1 is ENHRY, CDR2 SYGVKD. The CDR3 contains 11 residues. V lost 6 bases, J lost 7 bases, and 9 bases lay in between. These data also featured in a second study, about T cells of mothers and their children.

The chain joins TRBV10-3 to TRBJ1-2, with D maybe TRBD1 (5 bases). Material: blood. The clonotype originates from a boy aged 2 to 9 in good health. The CDR3 loop is CAIRGDTGYTF. As DNA, the CDR3 is TGTGCCATCAGGGGGGATACTGGCTACACCTTC.